The source of this T cell receptor (beta chain) is a study of glioma-infiltrating T cells after dendritic cell vaccination. Study-wide results and limits: Higher TCR clonality did not directly relate to longer survival.

The CDR3 consists of 11 residues. Germline V gene data show CDR1 as DFQATT and CDR2 as SNEGSKA (reference sequence). Trimming took 2 bases from V and 8 from J, leaving 9 bases between them. Comment on this clone: Its antigen is undetermined.

Time point in this sample: after dendritic cell vaccination, including at tumor progression/relapse. PBMC sampling occurred before vaccination, two weeks after the third dose, and at progression. TCRdb's copy holds only in-frame clones and misses some; the assay was immunoSEQ multiplex PCR. The table has roughly 100,000 clones, roughly 80% seen once; the top ten hold 6.8%. The J gene is TRBJ1-2, the V gene TRBV20-1; the D is unclear. The receptor was derived from a human donor with glioblastoma. The sample in question was blood, obtained after dendritic cell vaccination. CDR3 amino acids: CSARQVRGYTF. The CDR3 coding sequence is TGCAGTGCTAGACAGGTGCGAGGCTACACCTTC.